This entry features one T cell receptor beta chain sequence. Antigen unknown. The data were taken from a study of T cell clones after liver transplantation. Study summary: As an antigen-independent comparator, third-party-reactive TCRbeta sequences came from pre-transplant mixed lymphocyte reactions. Until 12-24 months post-transplant, subjects got standard immunosuppression and no induction. Findings and limits, study-wide: Circulating graft-donor-reactive CD4 TCRbeta sequences fell significantly post-transplant in most of the 8 subjects.

Sequenced by immunoSEQ multiplex PCR; TCRdb stores in-frame clones only, minus some. Of fewer than 110,000 clones in the sample, 80% to 90% were seen once. The CDR3 is 14 residues long. Germline V gene data show CDR1 as SGHKS and CDR2 as YYEKEE (reference sequence). The V segment lost 4 bases and the J segment 10 bases; nucleotides outside the gene matches: 6. The sample here was CD4+ T cells from blood, taken approximately 4 years after liver transplant. V is TRBV5-5 and J is TRBJ1-6, with 9 bases lining up with TRBD1. The receptor was derived from a human patient who received a liver transplant. The graft donor may be the source of some T cells. The CDR3 is CASSTGQGGSPLHF. The CDR3 region has the DNA TGTGCCAGCAGCACGGGACAGGGAGGCTCACCCCTCCACTTT.